These 22 T cell receptor beta chains came from one sample sequenced in a study of T-cell memory formation after mild COVID-19. TCRdb recomputed calls from the 5' RACE reads with MiXCR, one row per CDR3 protein. The sample includes some 340,000 distinct CDR3 sequences, 13% of them seen just once. Sequencing used PBMCs or a T cell subset sorted from them (not recorded which). These receptors were collected from a man in his late teens or twenties who had mild COVID-19 (a few samples of this study predate the infection). Cell type and time point are not known.

The chain carries TRBV7-9 and TRBJ1-1; D not certain. This CDR3 comprises 12 residues. The germline V gene has CDR1 SEHNR and CDR2 FQNEAQ (reference sequence). The V and J ends lost 6 bases and 1 base respectively, with 6 bases between them. CDR3 residues: CASSARNTEAFF. The CDR3 DNA follows: TGTGCCAGCAGTGCACGGAACACTGAAGCTTTCTTT.

This clonotype was seen only a few times. The CDR3 is CSAKRGTNTGELFF. The CDR3 DNA sequence: TGCAGTGCTAAGCGGGGGACGAACACCGGGGAGCTGTTTTTT. V gene TRBV20-1 combines with J gene TRBJ2-2, with TRBD2 identical over 8 bases. Germline trimming cut 4 bases from V and 0 bases from J; bases unmatched to any gene: 1. This CDR3 is 14 amino acids long. Germline lookup yields CDR1 DFQATT and CDR2 SNEGSKA (reference sequence).

This clonotype was detected a few times. V is TRBV6-2 or TRBV6-3 and J is TRBJ2-5, with D possibly being TRBD1 (6 bases). V dropped 2 bases and J dropped 9 bases, with 13 bases sitting between them. This CDR3 has 13 amino acids. Germline V gene sequence: CDR1 MNHEY, CDR2 SVGEGT. DNA of the CDR3: TGTGCCAGCAGTTACACAGGGCCGGAGGCCCAGTACTTC. It is translated as CASSYTGPEAQYF.

This clonotype was counted only a few times. The chain recombines TRBV20-1 with TRBJ1-5, with D unresolved. V was shortened by 4 bases and J by 11 bases, with 18 bases between the two germline ends. CDR1 and CDR2 from the germline V gene are DFQATT and SNEGSKA (reference sequence). CDR3 length: 13 residues. Here the CDR3 DNA reads TGCAGTGCTACAACCGGGCCCTCTGCGACCCAGCATTTT. Translated, it gives CSATTGPSATQHF.

This clonotype was detected ten times or more. This CDR3 is CASSQGPRDGNEQFF. As DNA, the CDR3 is TGCGCCAGCAGCCAAGGCCCCCGGGACGGGAATGAGCAGTTCTTC. This chain uses TRBV4-1 with TRBJ2-1; D assignment may be TRBD1 or TRBD2 (5 bases each). V was shortened by 1 base and J by 7 bases, with 14 bases between the two germline ends. This CDR3 is built from 15 residues. CDR1 MGHRA and CDR2 YSYEKL come from the germline V gene.

The sample holds a few counts of this clonotype. The gene calls are TRBV2 and TRBJ1-5, with D uncertain. The CDR3 has 13 amino acids. The ends were cut back, 2 bases at V and 2 bases at J, with 4 bases in the middle. CDR1 is SNHLY and CDR2 is FYNNEI in the germline V gene. CDR3 sequence: CASSERGNQPQHF. For the CDR3, the DNA is TGTGCCAGCAGTGAACGGGGCAATCAGCCCCAGCATTTT.

J is TRBJ1-5 and V is TRBV19, with 7 nucleotides matching TRBD1. After removal of 8 bases from V and 5 bases from J, the junction contained 3 bases not matched to a gene. The CDR3 loop spans 12 amino acids. CDR1 LNHDA and CDR2 SQIVND come from the germline V gene (reference sequence). The CDR3 spells CASRQGHQPQHF. The CDR3 nucleotides are TGTGCCAGTCGACAGGGCCATCAGCCCCAGCATTTT.

The genes are TRBV4-1 and TRBJ2-7, with TRBD1 as a possible D gene (5 bases). Trimming removed 1 base at V and 0 bases at J, with 13 bases between. Germline V gene lookup returns CDR1 MGHRA and CDR2 YSYEKL. This CDR3 contains 16 residues. The CDR3 bases are TGCGCCAGCAGCCAAGCCCTCAGGGTGAACTCCTACGAGCAGTACTTC. It yields the protein CASSQALRVNSYEQYF.

This clonotype was observed a handful of times. The rearrangement joins TRBV27 to TRBJ2-7, with TRBD1 matching 7 bases. Germline V gene lookup returns CDR1 MNHEY and CDR2 SMNVEV (reference sequence). This CDR3 comprises 16 residues. The V and J ends lost 0 bases and 5 bases, in that order; junction bases with no gene match: 10. CDR3 region: CASSLSFRGIVHEQYF. Here the CDR3 DNA reads TGTGCCAGCAGTTTATCGTTCAGGGGGATTGTCCACGAGCAGTACTTC.

The chain joins TRBV10-3 to TRBJ2-7; D uncertain. Trimming shortened V by 5 bases and J by 4 bases, and 12 bases separated the two germline ends. This CDR3 region has 13 residues. Germline CDR1 ENHRY, CDR2 SYGVKD. CDR3 in DNA: TGTGCCATCAGTCCAAGTGGACCATACGAGCAGTACGTC. Protein sequence: CAISPSGPYEQYV.

The J gene is TRBJ2-7, the V gene TRBV27; 11 bases agree with TRBD2. V shed 5 bases and J 6 bases; nucleotides not matched to a gene: 6. There are 14 residues in the CDR3. Germline V gene lookup returns CDR1 MNHEY and CDR2 SMNVEV (reference sequence). CDR3 protein: CASSPLAGGGEQYF. The CDR3 nucleotides are TGTGCCAGCAGTCCCCTAGCGGGGGGCGGCGAGCAGTACTTC.

Regarding this clonotype: This CDR3 fails to terminate in the conserved phenylalanine or tryptophan, so it likely reflects a read error. The chain carries TRBV20-1 and TRBJ2-1, with 7 bases aligning to TRBD2. This CDR3 spans 13 amino acids. Germline lookup yields CDR1 DFQATT and CDR2 SNEGSKA (reference sequence). The CDR3 nucleotides are TGCAGCTCGCGGGGGAGCTCCTACAATGAGCAGTTCTTA. It is translated as CSSRGSSYNEQFL.

This clonotype occurred a few times. The genes are TRBV6-5 and TRBJ2-3; D is possibly TRBD1 (6 bases). V was cut by 5 bases and J by 2 bases, with 23 bases left in between. The CDR3 length is 18 residues. The V gene's germline CDR1 is MNHEY and CDR2 SVGAGI. The DNA for the CDR3 is TGTGCCAGCAGTAAAACGCGGCGCCGTATGGGACACACAGATACGCAGTATTTT. Translation: CASSKTRRRMGHTDTQYF.

This clonotype showed up just a few times. This chain joins TRBV11-2 and TRBJ2-3; 7 bases map to TRBD2. The CDR3 is 13 residues long. Germline V gene data show CDR1 as SGHAT and CDR2 as FQNNGV. After removal of 5 bases from V and 4 bases from J, the junction contained 3 bases not matched to a gene. CDR3 sequence reads: CASSRDYADTQYF. The CDR3 coding sequence is TGTGCCAGCAGCCGGGACTATGCAGATACGCAGTATTTT.

This clonotype was found a few times. This sequence joins TRBV6-2 or TRBV6-3 and TRBJ2-7, with D perhaps being TRBD1 or TRBD2 (5 bases each). Trimming left V 2 bases short and J 0 bases short, with 14 bases between. This CDR3 contains 16 residues. Germline assignment: CDR1 MNHEY and CDR2 SVGEGT. CDR3 loop: CASSYPPGRSSYEQYF. DNA for the CDR3: TGTGCCAGCAGTTACCCCCCGGGACGGAGCTCCTACGAGCAGTACTTC.

This clonotype was recorded many times. The chain has TRBV6-5 and TRBJ2-7; 7 positions match TRBD1. Germline-derived CDR1 and CDR2 are MNHEY and SVGAGI. Germline trimming cut 0 bases from V and 3 bases from J; bases unmatched to any gene: 5. The CDR3 loop spans 15 amino acids. For the CDR3, the DNA is TGTGCCAGCAGTTACTCGAGGGGACAGAGCTACGAGCAGTACTTC. Its protein is CASSYSRGQSYEQYF.

This clonotype appeared a few times. The genes are TRBV5-1 and TRBJ2-5; possibly TRBD1 or TRBD2 for D (5 bases each). Trimming shortened V by 6 bases and J by 2 bases, and 14 bases separated the two germline ends. The CDR3 runs to 14 residues. Germline V gene data show CDR1 as SGHRS and CDR2 as YFSETQ. Written as DNA, the CDR3 is TGCGCCAGCACGCGATGGGACGTACAAGAGACCCAGTACTTC. Amino acids: CASTRWDVQETQYF.

This clonotype was seen only a few times. The chain is built from TRBV12-3 or TRBV12-4 and TRBJ1-1, with D possibly TRBD1 on 5 matching bases. The CDR3 sequence is 12 residues long. The V end was cut by 7 bases, the J end by 8 bases, with 14 bases between. The CDR3 region has the DNA TGTGCCAGCACCCCCGGGGGGGGGGAAGCTTTCTTT. Protein sequence: CASTPGGGEAFF.

The chain has TRBV7-2 and TRBJ2-5; D gene unclear. This CDR3 is built from 12 residues. Germline V gene data show CDR1 as SGHTA and CDR2 as FQGNSA. The ends were cut back, 4 bases at V and 4 bases at J, with 7 bases in the middle. CDR3 region: CASSYIIETQYF. The CDR3 DNA sequence: TGTGCCAGCAGCTACATAATAGAGACCCAGTACTTC. Based on the CDR3 plus reference TRBV7-2 and TRBJ2-5, the full variable domain is GAGVSQSPSNKVTEKGKDVELRCDPISGHTALYWYRQSLGQGLEFLIYFQGNSAPDKSGLPSDRFSAERTGGSVSTLTIQRTQQEDSAVYLCASSYIIETQYFGPGTRLLVL.

The chain combines TRBV4-3 with TRBJ1-1; D is undetermined. CDR1 LGHNA and CDR2 YSLEER come from the germline V gene. Trimming cost V 0 bases and J 1 base, with 6 bases left between them. The CDR3 covers 14 residues. CDR3 sequence: CASSQDDGNTEAFF. Written as DNA, the CDR3 is TGCGCCAGCAGCCAAGATGACGGGAACACTGAAGCTTTCTTT.

DNA for the CDR3: TGCAGCGCCGTGGGGGACACAGATACGCAGTATTTT. It yields the protein CSAVGDTDTQYF. The gene calls are TRBV29-1 and TRBJ2-3; possibly TRBD1 or TRBD2 for D (5 bases each). The germline V and J ends were trimmed by 7 bases and 2 bases, with 10 bases remaining between them. Germline values: CDR1 SQVTM, CDR2 ANQGSEA. The length of the CDR3 is 12 residues.

The chain couples TRBV6-5 to TRBJ2-1; 10 bases line up with TRBD2. The CDR3 length is 15 residues. Germline loops: CDR1 MNHEY, CDR2 SVGAGI. With 2 bases clipped from V and 6 bases from J, the junction kept 4 bases outside the gene matches. The CDR3 nucleotides read TGTGCCAGCAGTTACCCGGGACTAGCGTTCAATGAGCAGTTCTTC. It yields the protein CASSYPGLAFNEQFF.